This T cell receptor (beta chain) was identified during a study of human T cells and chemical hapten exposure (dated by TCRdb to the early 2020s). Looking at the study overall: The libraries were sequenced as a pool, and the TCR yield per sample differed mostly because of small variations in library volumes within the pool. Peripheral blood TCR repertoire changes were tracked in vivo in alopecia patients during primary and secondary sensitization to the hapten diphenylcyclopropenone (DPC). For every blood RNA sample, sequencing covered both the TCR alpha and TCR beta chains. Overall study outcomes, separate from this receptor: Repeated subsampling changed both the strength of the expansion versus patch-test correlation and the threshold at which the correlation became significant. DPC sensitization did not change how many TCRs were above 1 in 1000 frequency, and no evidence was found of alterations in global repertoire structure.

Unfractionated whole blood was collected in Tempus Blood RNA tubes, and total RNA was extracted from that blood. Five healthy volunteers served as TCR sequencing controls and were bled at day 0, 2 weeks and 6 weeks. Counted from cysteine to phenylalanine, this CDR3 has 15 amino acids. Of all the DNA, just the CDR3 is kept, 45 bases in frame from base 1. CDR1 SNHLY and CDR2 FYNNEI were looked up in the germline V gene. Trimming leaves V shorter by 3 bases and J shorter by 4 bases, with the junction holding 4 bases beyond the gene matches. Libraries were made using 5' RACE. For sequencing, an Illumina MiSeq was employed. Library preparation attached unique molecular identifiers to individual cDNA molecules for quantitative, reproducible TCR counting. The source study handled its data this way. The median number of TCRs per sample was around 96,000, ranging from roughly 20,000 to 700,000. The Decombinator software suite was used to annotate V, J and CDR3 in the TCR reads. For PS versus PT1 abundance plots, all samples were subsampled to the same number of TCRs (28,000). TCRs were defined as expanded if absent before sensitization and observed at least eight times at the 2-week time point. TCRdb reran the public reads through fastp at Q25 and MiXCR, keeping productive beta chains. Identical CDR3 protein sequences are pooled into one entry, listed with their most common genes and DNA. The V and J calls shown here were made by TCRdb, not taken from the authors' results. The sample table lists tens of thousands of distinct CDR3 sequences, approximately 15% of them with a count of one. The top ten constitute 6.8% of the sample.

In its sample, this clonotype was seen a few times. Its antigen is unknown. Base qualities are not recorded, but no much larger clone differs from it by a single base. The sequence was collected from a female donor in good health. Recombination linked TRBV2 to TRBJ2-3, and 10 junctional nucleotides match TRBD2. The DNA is TGTGCCAGCAGTGAGAATCTAGCGGGAGCAGATACGCAGTATTTT. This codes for CASSENLAGADTQYF.